The 14 T cell receptor beta chains listed next were all sequenced from one sample in a study of shared clonotypes between healthy human individuals. Clones were sequenced by immunoSEQ multiplex PCR, and TCRdb holds only the in-frame ones, with some missing. The sample yields 2 million to 2.5 million clones, 90% to 95% seen once. Sequenced: naive CD4+ T cells sorted from blood. The subset: CD45RA+ positively selected. These TCRs come from a man younger than 35 in good health.

The chain uses TRBV30 and TRBJ1-4; 7 nucleotides line up with TRBD1. V shed 5 bases and J 6 bases; nucleotides not matched to a gene: 9. There are 14 residues in the CDR3. Germline loops: CDR1 GTSNPN, CDR2 SVGIG (reference sequence). The CDR3 region is CAWRRQGGDEKLFF. CDR3 nucleotides: TGTGCCTGGCGGAGACAGGGAGGAGATGAAAAACTGTTTTTT. The variable domain in full, completed from reference TRBV30 and TRBJ1-4, reads SQTIHQWPATLVQPVGSPLSLECTVEGTSNPNLYWYRQAAGRGLQLLFYSVGIGQISSEVPQNLSASRPQDRQFILSSKKLLLSDSGFYLCAWRRQGGDEKLFFGSGTQLSVL.

The chain uses TRBV27 and TRBJ2-4, with a tentative D call TRBD1 (5 bases). The CDR3 runs to 16 residues. Germline V gene lookup returns CDR1 MNHEY and CDR2 SMNVEV (reference sequence). V was clipped by 1 base and J by 3 bases, with 13 bases between them. The CDR3: CASSLYPTGDKNIQYF. DNA for the CDR3: TGTGCCAGCAGTTTATACCCAACAGGAGACAAAAACATTCAGTACTTC.

The chain uses TRBV28 and TRBJ1-2; TRBD1 aligns across 7 bases. Trimming took 6 bases from V and 5 from J; bases not matched to a gene: 9. The CDR3 is 14 residues long. CDR1 and CDR2 from the germline V gene are MDHEN and SYDVKM. The CDR3 coding sequence is TGTGCCAGCAGATCTCAGGGGGTCGGGTATGGCTACACCTTC. Translation: CASRSQGVGYGYTF.

As for this clone: This same CDR3 is encoded by further DNA sequences in the sample. The chain links TRBV9 to TRBJ2-7, with 10 bases identical to TRBD2. Looked up from germline, CDR1 is SGDLS and CDR2 is YYNGEE. V was pared by 0 bases and J by 4 bases, with 4 bases of the junction left unmatched. The CDR3 covers 15 residues. The CDR3 region has the DNA TGTGCCAGCAGCGTAGGCCTAGCGGGAGTATACGAGCAGTACTTC. Protein product: CASSVGLAGVYEQYF.

The J gene is TRBJ1-3, the V gene TRBV7-9; D uncertain. This CDR3 has 15 residues. Germline V lookup: CDR1 SEHNR, CDR2 FQNEAQ (reference sequence). Trimming removed 5 bases from V and 0 bases from J, with 11 bases in between. CDR3 amino acids: CASSPGLSSGNTIYF. In nucleotides, the CDR3 is TGTGCCAGCAGCCCTGGGTTGAGCTCTGGAAACACCATATATTTT.

This sequence joins TRBV2 and TRBJ2-7, with 14 bases aligning to TRBD2. V was pared by 6 bases and J by 5 bases, with 3 bases of the junction left unmatched. The CDR3 is 14 amino acids. Germline values: CDR1 SNHLY, CDR2 FYNNEI. The CDR3 DNA is TGTGCCAGCAGAGCGACTAGCGGGAGGGACGAGCAGTACTTC. Translating it yields CASRATSGRDEQYF.

The chain recombines TRBV2 with TRBJ1-2, with TRBD1 identical over 8 bases. V trimming: 5 bases; J trimming: 2 bases; junction bases outside the gene matches: 10. This CDR3 contains 16 residues. Germline V gene data show CDR1 as SNHLY and CDR2 as FYNNEI. The CDR3: CASSPTGANLNYGYTF. CDR3 sequence (DNA): TGTGCCAGCAGTCCGACAGGGGCTAACCTAAACTATGGCTACACCTTC.

DNA of the CDR3: TGTGCCAGCAGTCCGGGGGGACAGCCCCAGCATTTT. This translates into CASSPGGQPQHF. The rearrangement uses TRBV6-6 and TRBJ1-5, with D perhaps TRBD1 (5 bases). Deletions cut 5 bases from V and 7 bases from J, with 9 bases between. In germline, CDR1 is MNHNY, CDR2 SVGAGI (reference sequence). The CDR3 covers 12 residues.

The chain uses TRBV5-6 and TRBJ1-2; 9 bases are a match to TRBD1. J was trimmed by 10 bases and V by 4 bases; bases with no gene match: 8. The CDR3 has 13 residues. The germline V gene has CDR1 SGHDT and CDR2 YYEEEE. Written as DNA, the CDR3 is TGTGCCAGCAGCCTTACAGGGGGCGAGGTCTACACCTTC. Translated, it gives CASSLTGGEVYTF.

Points on this clone: Additional DNA sequences in this sample encode the identical CDR3. J is TRBJ1-2 and V is TRBV7-9; TRBD1 agrees at 10 bases. With 5 bases clipped from V and 8 bases from J, the junction kept 2 bases outside the gene matches. The CDR3 spans 12 residues. CDR1 and CDR2 (germline): SEHNR, FQNEAQ (reference sequence). The CDR3 sequence: CASSGTGVGYTF. CDR3 nucleotide sequence: TGTGCCAGCAGCGGGACAGGGGTGGGCTACACCTTC.

The gene calls are TRBV27 and TRBJ2-7; possibly TRBD1 or TRBD2 for D (5 bases each). The CDR3 totals 15 residues. Germline V gene lookup returns CDR1 MNHEY and CDR2 SMNVEV (reference sequence). Trimming pared 0 bases from V and 2 bases from J, leaving 11 bases between. The CDR3 loop reads CASSLSAQGAYEQYF. The CDR3, as DNA: TGTGCCAGCAGTTTATCCGCGCAGGGAGCCTACGAGCAGTACTTC.

On this clone: Other DNA variants within this sample encode the same CDR3. The chain's CDR3 is CASSLEQGSYEQYF. The CDR3 DNA reads TGCGCCAGCAGCTTGGAGCAGGGGTCCTACGAGCAGTACTTC. V usage is TRBV5-1 and J usage is TRBJ2-7; D is possibly TRBD1 (6 bases). Trimming took off 0 bases at V and 1 base at J, with 8 bases between the two ends. Germline-derived CDR1 and CDR2 are SGHRS and YFSETQ. The CDR3 is 14 residues long. Looking up the rest from reference TRBV5-1 and TRBJ2-7 gives the full variable domain: KAGVTQTPRYLIKTRGQQVTLSCSPISGHRSVSWYQQTPGQGLQFLFEYFSETQRNKGNFPGRFSGRQFSNSRSEMNVSTLELGDSALYLCASSLEQGSYEQYFGPGTRLTVT.

The V and J genes are TRBV21-1 and TRBJ2-2; the table's TRBD1 call for D was not verified on the DNA. TRBV21-1 corresponds to a pseudogene. This CDR3 has 15 amino acids. This CDR3 reads CASSTRTDGTGELFF. In DNA, the CDR3 is TGTGCCAGCAGCACGCGGACAGATGGCACCGGGGAGCTGTTTTTT.

V gene TRBV19 combines with J gene TRBJ1-5, with D possibly being TRBD1 (5 bases). This CDR3 has 15 amino acids. V was trimmed by 0 bases and J by 3 bases, leaving 9 bases between them. CDR1 and CDR2 from the germline V gene are LNHDA and SQIVND (reference sequence). The CDR3 DNA is TGTGCCAGTAGTATAGATCGGGGGTCCAATCAGCCCCAGCATTTT. This encodes CASSIDRGSNQPQHF.